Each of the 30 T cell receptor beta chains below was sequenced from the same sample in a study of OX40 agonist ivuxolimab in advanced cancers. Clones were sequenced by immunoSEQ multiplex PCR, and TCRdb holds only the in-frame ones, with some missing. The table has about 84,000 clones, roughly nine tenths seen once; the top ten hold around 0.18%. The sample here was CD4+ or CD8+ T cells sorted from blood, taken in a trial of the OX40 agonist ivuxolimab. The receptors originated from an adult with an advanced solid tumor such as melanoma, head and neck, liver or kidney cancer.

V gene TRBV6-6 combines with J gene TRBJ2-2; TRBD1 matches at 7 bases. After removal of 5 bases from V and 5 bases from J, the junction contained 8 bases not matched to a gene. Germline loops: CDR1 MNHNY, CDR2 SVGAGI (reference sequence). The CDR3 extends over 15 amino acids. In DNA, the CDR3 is TGTGCCAGCAGTCCCCCGGGACAGATTACCGGGGAGCTGTTTTTT. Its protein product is CASSPPGQITGELFF.

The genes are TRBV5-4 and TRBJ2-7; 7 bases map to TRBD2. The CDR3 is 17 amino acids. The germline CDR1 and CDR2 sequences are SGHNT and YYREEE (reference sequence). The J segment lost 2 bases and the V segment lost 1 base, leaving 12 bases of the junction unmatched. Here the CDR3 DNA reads TGTGCCAGCAGCTTGTCGTCAGGGCGGGGACTAACCTACGAGCAGTACTTC. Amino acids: CASSLSSGRGLTYEQYF.

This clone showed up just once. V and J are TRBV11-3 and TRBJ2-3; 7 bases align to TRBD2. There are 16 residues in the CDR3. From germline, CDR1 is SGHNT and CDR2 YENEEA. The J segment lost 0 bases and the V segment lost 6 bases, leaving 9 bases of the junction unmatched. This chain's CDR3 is CASSKSREASTDTQYF. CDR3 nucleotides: TGTGCCAGCAGTAAAAGCCGGGAGGCTAGCACAGATACGCAGTATTTT.

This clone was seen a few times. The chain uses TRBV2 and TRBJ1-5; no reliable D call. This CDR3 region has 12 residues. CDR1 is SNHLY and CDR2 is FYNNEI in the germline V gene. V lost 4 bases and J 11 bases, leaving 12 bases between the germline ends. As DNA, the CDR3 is TGTGCCAGCAGTGTTCCCACCGGGGCCCAGCATTTT. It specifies CASSVPTGAQHF.

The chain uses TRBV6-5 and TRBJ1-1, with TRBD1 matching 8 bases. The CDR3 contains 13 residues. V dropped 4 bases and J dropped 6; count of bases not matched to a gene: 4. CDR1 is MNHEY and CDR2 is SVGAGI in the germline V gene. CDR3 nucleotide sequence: TGTGCCAGCAGTTCCCAGGGGGCCGCTGAAGCTTTCTTT. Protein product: CASSSQGAAEAFF.

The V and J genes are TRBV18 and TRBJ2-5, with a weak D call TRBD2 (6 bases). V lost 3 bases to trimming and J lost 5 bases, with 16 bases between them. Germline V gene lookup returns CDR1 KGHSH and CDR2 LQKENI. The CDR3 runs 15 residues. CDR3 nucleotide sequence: TGTGCCAGCTCACCGTCTGGGACTCCCGCCGAGACCCAGTACTTC. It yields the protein CASSPSGTPAETQYF.

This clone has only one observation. CDR3 loop: CASSLFPPFSYEQYF. The CDR3 DNA sequence: TGTGCCAGCAGCTTATTTCCACCTTTCTCCTACGAGCAGTACTTC. This rearrangement joins TRBV11-1 to TRBJ2-7; D remains ambiguous. There are 15 residues in the CDR3. The V end lost 2 bases, the J end lost 0 bases, and 11 bases lay between the germline ends. From germline, CDR1 is SGHAT and CDR2 FQDESV (reference sequence).

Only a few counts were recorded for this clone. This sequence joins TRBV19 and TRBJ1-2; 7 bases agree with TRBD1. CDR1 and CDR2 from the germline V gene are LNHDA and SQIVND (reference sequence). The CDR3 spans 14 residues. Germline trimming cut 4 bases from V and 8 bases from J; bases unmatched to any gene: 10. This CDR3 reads CASSTPTGIEGYTF. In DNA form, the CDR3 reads TGTGCCAGTAGTACCCCGACAGGGATTGAGGGCTACACCTTC. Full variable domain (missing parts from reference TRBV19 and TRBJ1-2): DGGITQSPKYLFRKEGQNVTLSCEQNLNHDAMYWYRQDPGQGLRLIYYSQIVNDFQKGDIAEGYSVSREKKESFPLTVTSAQKNPTAFYLCASSTPTGIEGYTFGSGTRLTVV.

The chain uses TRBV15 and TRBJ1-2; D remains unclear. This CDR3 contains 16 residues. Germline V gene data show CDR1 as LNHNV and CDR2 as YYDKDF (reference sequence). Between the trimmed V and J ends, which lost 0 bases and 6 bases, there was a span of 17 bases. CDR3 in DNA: TGTGCCACCAGCAGAGATCCAGCGGTTCCCCGCGATGGCTACACCTTC. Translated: CATSRDPAVPRDGYTF.

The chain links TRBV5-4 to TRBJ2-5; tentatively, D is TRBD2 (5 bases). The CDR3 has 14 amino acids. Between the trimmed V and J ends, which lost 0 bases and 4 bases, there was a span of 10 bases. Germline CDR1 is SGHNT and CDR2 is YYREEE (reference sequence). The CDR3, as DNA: TGTGCCAGCAGCTTGGATCCGGGATCAGAGACCCAGTACTTC. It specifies CASSLDPGSETQYF.

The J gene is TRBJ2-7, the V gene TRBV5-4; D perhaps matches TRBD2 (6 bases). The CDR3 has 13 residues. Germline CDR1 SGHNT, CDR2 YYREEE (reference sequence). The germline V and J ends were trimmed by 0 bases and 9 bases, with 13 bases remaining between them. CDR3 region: CASSLAGSSGQYF. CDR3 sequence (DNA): TGTGCCAGCAGCTTGGCCGGGAGCTCCGGGCAGTACTTC.

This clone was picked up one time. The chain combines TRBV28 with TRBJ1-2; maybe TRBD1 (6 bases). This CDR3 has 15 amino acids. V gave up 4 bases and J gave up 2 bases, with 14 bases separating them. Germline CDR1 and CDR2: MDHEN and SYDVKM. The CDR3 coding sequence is TGTGCCAGCAGTTACCCACAGGGATTCAACTATGGCTACACCTTC. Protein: CASSYPQGFNYGYTF.

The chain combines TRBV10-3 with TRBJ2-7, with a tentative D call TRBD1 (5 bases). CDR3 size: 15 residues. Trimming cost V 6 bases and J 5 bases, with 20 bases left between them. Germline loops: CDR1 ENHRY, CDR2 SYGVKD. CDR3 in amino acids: CAIRGLDSNSNEQYF. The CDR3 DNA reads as TGTGCCATCAGAGGTCTAGACAGCAATTCCAACGAGCAGTACTTC.

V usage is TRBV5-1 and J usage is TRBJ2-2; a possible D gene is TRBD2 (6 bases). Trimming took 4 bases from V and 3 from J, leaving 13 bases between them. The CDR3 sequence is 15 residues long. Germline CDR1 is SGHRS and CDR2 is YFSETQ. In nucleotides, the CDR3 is TGCGCCAGCAGCCCGTGGCGGGAAGACACCGGGGAGCTGTTTTTT. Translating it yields CASSPWREDTGELFF.

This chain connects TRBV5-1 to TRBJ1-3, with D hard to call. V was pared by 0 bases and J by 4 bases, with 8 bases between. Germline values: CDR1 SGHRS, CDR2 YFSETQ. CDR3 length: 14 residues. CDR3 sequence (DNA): TGCGCCAGCAGCTTGGATGGGCTCGGAAACACCATATATTTT. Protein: CASSLDGLGNTIYF.

The CDR3 sequence is CASKLAGASYEQYF. CDR3 nucleotides: TGTGCCAGCAAACTAGCGGGAGCGTCCTACGAGCAGTACTTC. This chain links TRBV6-1 with TRBJ2-7; 11 bases match TRBD2. Per germline, CDR1 MNHNS and CDR2 SASEGT. V shed 7 bases and J 1 base; nucleotides not matched to a gene: 3. The CDR3 is 14 amino acids.

The CDR3 reads CASSPTLLLTEAFF. CDR3 nucleotide sequence: TGTGCCAGTAGTCCAACTCTTCTTCTCACTGAAGCTTTCTTT. The chain links TRBV19 to TRBJ1-1; D unclear. This CDR3 has 14 amino acids. V was shortened by 5 bases and J by 4 bases, with 14 bases between the two germline ends. Germline loops: CDR1 LNHDA, CDR2 SQIVND (reference sequence).

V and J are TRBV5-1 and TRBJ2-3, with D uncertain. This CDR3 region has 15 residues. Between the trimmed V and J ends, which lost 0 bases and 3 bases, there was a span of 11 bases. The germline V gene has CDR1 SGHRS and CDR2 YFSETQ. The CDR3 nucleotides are TGCGCCAGCAGCTTGGGACCAACATCTACAGATACGCAGTATTTT. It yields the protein CASSLGPTSTDTQYF.

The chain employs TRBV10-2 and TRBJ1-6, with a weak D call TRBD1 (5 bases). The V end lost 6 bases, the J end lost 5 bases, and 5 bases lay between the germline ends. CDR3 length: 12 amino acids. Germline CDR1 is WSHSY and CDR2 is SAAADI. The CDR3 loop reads CASRGDNSPLHF. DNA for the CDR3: TGCGCCAGCAGAGGGGATAATTCACCCCTCCACTTT.

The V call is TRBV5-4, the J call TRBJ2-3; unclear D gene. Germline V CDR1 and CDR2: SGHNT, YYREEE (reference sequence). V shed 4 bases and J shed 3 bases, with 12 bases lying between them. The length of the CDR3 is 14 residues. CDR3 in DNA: TGTGCCAGCAGCGGAATAGGGATGACAGATACGCAGTATTTT. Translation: CASSGIGMTDTQYF.

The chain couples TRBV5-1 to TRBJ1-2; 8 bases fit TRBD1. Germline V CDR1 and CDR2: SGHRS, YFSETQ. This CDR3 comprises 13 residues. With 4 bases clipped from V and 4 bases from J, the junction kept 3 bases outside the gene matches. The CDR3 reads CASSTQGGYGYTF. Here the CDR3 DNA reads TGCGCCAGCAGCACACAGGGGGGCTATGGCTACACCTTC.

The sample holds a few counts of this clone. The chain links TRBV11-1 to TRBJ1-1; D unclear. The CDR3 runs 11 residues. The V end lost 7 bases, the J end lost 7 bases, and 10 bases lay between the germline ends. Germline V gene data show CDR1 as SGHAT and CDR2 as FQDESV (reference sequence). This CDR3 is CASTKGVEAFF. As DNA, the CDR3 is TGTGCCAGCACTAAGGGAGTTGAAGCTTTCTTT. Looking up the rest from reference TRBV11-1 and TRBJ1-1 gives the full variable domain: EAEVAQSPRYKITEKSQAVAFWCDPISGHATLYWYRQILGQGPELLVQFQDESVVDDSQLPKDRFSAERLKGVDSTLKIQPAELGDSAMYLCASTKGVEAFFGQGTRLTVV.

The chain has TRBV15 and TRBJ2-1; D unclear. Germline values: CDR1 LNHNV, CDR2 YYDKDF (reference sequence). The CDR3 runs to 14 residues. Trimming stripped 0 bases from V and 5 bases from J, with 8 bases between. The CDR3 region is CATSRDRAHNEQFF. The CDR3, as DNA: TGTGCCACCAGCAGAGATCGGGCCCACAATGAGCAGTTCTTC.

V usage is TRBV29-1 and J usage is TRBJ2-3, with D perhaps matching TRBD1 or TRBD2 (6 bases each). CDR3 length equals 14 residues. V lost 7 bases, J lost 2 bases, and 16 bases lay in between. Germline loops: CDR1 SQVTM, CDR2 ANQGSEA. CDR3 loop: CSADGGHHTDTQYF. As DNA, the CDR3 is TGCAGCGCCGATGGGGGGCACCACACAGATACGCAGTATTTT.

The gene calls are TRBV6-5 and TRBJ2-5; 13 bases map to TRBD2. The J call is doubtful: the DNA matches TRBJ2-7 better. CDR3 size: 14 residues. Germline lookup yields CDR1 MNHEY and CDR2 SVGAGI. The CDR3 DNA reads TGTGCCAGCAGACTAGCGGGGGGGACCTACGAGCAGTACTTC. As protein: CASRLAGGTYEQYF.

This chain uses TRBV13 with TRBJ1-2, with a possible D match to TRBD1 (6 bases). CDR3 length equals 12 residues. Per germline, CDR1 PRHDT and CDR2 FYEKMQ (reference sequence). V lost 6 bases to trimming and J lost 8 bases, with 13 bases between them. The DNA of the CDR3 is TGTGCCAGCAGACTTAACCAGGGGGGCTACACCTTC. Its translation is CASRLNQGGYTF.

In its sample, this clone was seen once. Here the CDR3 DNA reads TGCAGCGTTCGGGGGACAATGTCCAAAAACATTCAGTACTTC. Its protein product is CSVRGTMSKNIQYF. J is TRBJ2-4 and V is TRBV29-1; D possibly uses TRBD1 or TRBD2 (6 bases each). Trimming removed 5 bases at V and 2 bases at J, with 13 bases between. This CDR3 is 14 amino acids long. Germline values: CDR1 SQVTM, CDR2 ANQGSEA. Using reference TRBV29-1 and TRBJ2-4 for the parts outside the CDR3, the full variable domain is SAVISQKPSRDICQRGTSLTIQCQVDSQVTMMFWYRQQPGQSLTLIATANQGSEATYESGFVIDKFPISRPNLTFSTLTVSNMSPEDSSIYLCSVRGTMSKNIQYFGAGTRLSVL.

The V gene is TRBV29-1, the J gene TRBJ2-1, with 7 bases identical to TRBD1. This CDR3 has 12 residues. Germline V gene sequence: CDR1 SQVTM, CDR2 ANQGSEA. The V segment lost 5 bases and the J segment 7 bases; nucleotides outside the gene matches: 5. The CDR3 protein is CSVLKGANEQFF. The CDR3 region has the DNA TGCAGCGTTCTGAAGGGGGCGAATGAGCAGTTCTTC.

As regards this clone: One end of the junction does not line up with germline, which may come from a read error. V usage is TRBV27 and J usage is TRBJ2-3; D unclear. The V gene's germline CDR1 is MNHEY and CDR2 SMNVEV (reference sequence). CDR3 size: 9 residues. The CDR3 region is CASGNTQYF. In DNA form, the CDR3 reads TGCGCGAGTGGGAACACGCAGTATTTT.

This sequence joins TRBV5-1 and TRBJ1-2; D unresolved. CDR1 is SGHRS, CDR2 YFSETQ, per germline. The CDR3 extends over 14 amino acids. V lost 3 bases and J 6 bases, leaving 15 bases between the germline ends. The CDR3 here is CASSWAQPLNGYTF. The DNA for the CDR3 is TGCGCCAGCAGCTGGGCCCAACCCCTAAATGGCTACACCTTC. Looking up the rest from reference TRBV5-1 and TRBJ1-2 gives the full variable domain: KAGVTQTPRYLIKTRGQQVTLSCSPISGHRSVSWYQQTPGQGLQFLFEYFSETQRNKGNFPGRFSGRQFSNSRSEMNVSTLELGDSALYLCASSWAQPLNGYTFGSGTRLTVV.